One sample yielded the 22 T cell receptor beta chains listed below, sequenced in a study of T cell responses to AZD1222 COVID-19 vaccine. Sequencing used immunoSEQ multiplex PCR; TCRdb keeps in-frame clones, though not all of them. The table records over 65,000 clones, around 85% of them present only once. The material was peripheral blood, obtained on day 0 of AZD1222 vaccination. The receptor source for this set is an adult in good health.

The CDR3 nucleotides read TGTGCCAGTAGAGAAAGGACCAACTATGGCTACACCTTC. It translates to CASRERTNYGYTF. This chain links TRBV19 with TRBJ1-2; D is unclear. V was shortened by 6 bases and J by 2 bases, with 10 bases between the two germline ends. Germline CDR1 and CDR2: LNHDA and SQIVND (reference sequence). The CDR3 consists of 13 residues. Full variable domain (outside the CDR3, taken from reference TRBV19 and TRBJ1-2): DGGITQSPKYLFRKEGQNVTLSCEQNLNHDAMYWYRQDPGQGLRLIYYSQIVNDFQKGDIAEGYSVSREKKESFPLTVTSAQKNPTAFYLCASRERTNYGYTFGSGTRLTVV.

V and J are TRBV3-1 (or the pseudogene TRBV3-2) and TRBJ2-7; TRBD2 agrees at 16 bases. This CDR3 comprises 17 residues. V trimming: 4 bases; J trimming: 4 bases; junction bases outside the gene matches: 7. The germline gives CDR1 LGHDT, CDR2 YNNKEL (reference sequence). The CDR3 coding sequence is TGTGCCAGCAGCCTTCCGGGACTAGCGGGAGGGGAATACGAGCAGTACTTC. Its translation: CASSLPGLAGGEYEQYF.

This rearrangement joins TRBV9 to TRBJ2-7, with 8 positions matching TRBD1. The CDR3 loop spans 14 amino acids. CDR1 is SGDLS, CDR2 YYNGEE, per germline. V lost 4 bases and J lost 2; bases outside the gene matches: 5. CDR3 bases: TGTGCCAGCAGCTTCAGACAGGGGACCTACGAGCAGTACTTC. This translates into CASSFRQGTYEQYF.

The V and J genes are TRBV9 and TRBJ1-3; TRBD1 matches at 7 bases. The V segment lost 3 bases and the J segment 0 bases; nucleotides outside the gene matches: 6. In germline, CDR1 is SGDLS, CDR2 YYNGEE. The CDR3 has 16 residues. The CDR3 sequence: CASSEGTEASGNTIYF. Here the CDR3 DNA reads TGTGCCAGCAGCGAGGGGACAGAAGCCTCTGGAAACACCATATATTTT.

This rearrangement joins TRBV6-2 or TRBV6-3 to TRBJ1-2; 7 bases map to TRBD1. Looked up from germline, CDR1 is MNHEY and CDR2 is SVGEGT. The CDR3 spans 14 residues. V lost 5 bases to trimming and J lost 6 bases; unmatched junction nucleotides: 9. The CDR3 DNA reads TGTGCCAGCAGTGGAACCCAGGGGGGCCATGGCTACACCTTC. This codes for CASSGTQGGHGYTF.

This clone has just a few counts. The J gene is TRBJ1-2, the V gene TRBV9; possibly TRBD1 for D (5 bases). Germline values: CDR1 SGDLS, CDR2 YYNGEE. This CDR3 spans 16 amino acids. V lost 0 bases to trimming and J lost 7 bases, with 19 bases between them. The CDR3 DNA is TGTGCCAGCAGCGTAGCCGCGGGGGTGGGATGGAGTGGCTACACCTTC. Its translation: CASSVAAGVGWSGYTF.

The chain combines TRBV30 with TRBJ1-6, with no clear D. The V end lost 7 bases, the J end lost 7 bases, and 20 bases lay between the germline ends. Germline CDR1 is GTSNPN and CDR2 is SVGIG (reference sequence). This CDR3 is 15 amino acids long. CDR3 amino acids: CAFRVSGGGNSPLHF. CDR3 nucleotides: TGTGCCTTCCGGGTATCCGGAGGAGGAAATTCACCCCTCCACTTT.

A single count supports this clone. The chain is built from TRBV6-5 and TRBJ1-1, with D possibly being TRBD1 (5 bases). Trimming removed 5 bases at V and 5 bases at J, with 12 bases between. The germline V gene has CDR1 MNHEY and CDR2 SVGAGI. The CDR3 covers 13 residues. The CDR3, as DNA: TGTGCCAGCAGTATGACCGGGGGGACTGAAGCTTTCTTT. Translating it yields CASSMTGGTEAFF.

This chain uses TRBV5-1 with TRBJ2-7, with D unresolved. This CDR3 spans 13 amino acids. Germline V gives CDR1 SGHRS, CDR2 YFSETQ. Trimming removed 0 bases at V and 1 base at J, with 5 bases between. DNA of the CDR3: TGCGCCAGCAGCTTGGACGGTTCCTACGAGCAGTACTTC. It is translated as CASSLDGSYEQYF.

The chain couples TRBV12-5 to TRBJ2-5, with 10 bases matching TRBD2. Trimming cost V 1 base and J 2 bases; bases outside gene matches: 10. CDR3 size: 18 residues. Per germline, CDR1 LGHNT and CDR2 FRNRAP. The CDR3 protein is CASGLGVAGGRGQETQYF. DNA for the CDR3: TGTGCTAGTGGTTTGGGAGTAGCGGGGGGCCGCGGTCAAGAGACCCAGTACTTC.

This clone occurred once. V usage is TRBV7-2 and J usage is TRBJ2-3; 12 bases agree with TRBD2. J lost 7 bases, V lost 4 bases, and 9 bases had no gene match. The length of the CDR3 is 16 residues. Germline V gene lookup returns CDR1 SGHTA and CDR2 FQGNSA. The CDR3 spells CASSSSTSGSFNTQYF. The CDR3, as DNA: TGTGCCAGCAGCTCCTCGACTAGCGGGAGCTTTAATACGCAGTATTTT.

The V and J genes are TRBV19 and TRBJ2-1; the match to TRBD2 covers 9 bases. V was pared by 1 base and J by 8 bases, with 3 bases of the junction left unmatched. The CDR3 loop spans 14 amino acids. The germline V gene has CDR1 LNHDA and CDR2 SQIVND (reference sequence). The CDR3 DNA sequence: TGTGCCAGTAGTATAGCTAGCGGGATGTATGAGCAGTTCTTC. Translating gives CASSIASGMYEQFF.

The chain has TRBV28 and TRBJ1-3; 7 bases line up with TRBD1. V gave up 7 bases and J gave up 9 bases; unmatched junction bases: 15. Per the germline V gene, CDR1 is MDHEN and CDR2 is SYDVKM. This CDR3 has 15 residues. CDR3 DNA sequence: TGTGCCAGCATTAAGCCCCTAGGGGGCCGAGGCACCATATATTTT. This gives the protein CASIKPLGGRGTIYF.

The rearrangement uses TRBV24-1 and TRBJ1-5; 7 bases match TRBD1. The germline V gene encodes CDR1 KGHDR and CDR2 SFDVKD. V shed 4 bases and J 6 bases; nucleotides not matched to a gene: 5. This CDR3 is 14 amino acids long. CDR3 loop: CATSERQGIQPQHF. The CDR3 nucleotides read TGTGCCACCAGTGAAAGACAGGGAATTCAGCCCCAGCATTTT.

The chain combines TRBV11-2 with TRBJ1-1; D gene uncertain. V lost 5 bases and J lost 1, with 8 bases in between. CDR1 is SGHAT, CDR2 FQNNGV, per germline. The CDR3 totals 13 residues. CDR3 amino acids: CASSPRQNTEAFF. The CDR3 DNA sequence: TGTGCCAGCAGCCCCCGGCAGAACACTGAAGCTTTCTTT.

The J gene is TRBJ1-5, the V gene TRBV28, with D possibly being TRBD1 (6 bases). Trimming stripped 6 bases from V and 3 bases from J, with 15 bases between. CDR1 is MDHEN and CDR2 is SYDVKM in the germline V gene. The CDR3 contains 15 residues. The CDR3 reads CASRPSGATNQPQHF. The DNA of the CDR3 is TGTGCCAGCAGACCCTCGGGGGCCACCAATCAGCCCCAGCATTTT.

This clone has only one observation. The rearrangement joins TRBV6-5 to TRBJ2-7; TRBD2 aligns across 8 bases. Per germline, CDR1 MNHEY and CDR2 SVGAGI. The junction had 6 bases not matched to a gene; V was cut back by 0 bases and J by 2 bases. The CDR3 sequence is 16 residues long. The CDR3 bases are TGTGCCAGCAGTTACTCGAGAGCGGGGGACGCCTACGAGCAGTACTTC. It is translated as CASSYSRAGDAYEQYF.

The chain employs TRBV6-2 or TRBV6-3 and TRBJ2-6, with 9 bases matching TRBD1. Trimming at V came to 6 bases and at J to 4 bases, leaving 7 bases not matched to a gene. In germline, CDR1 is MNHEY, CDR2 SVGEGT. The CDR3 totals 16 residues. CDR3 in DNA: TGTGCCAGCAGCCAACAGGGGGCAGCCGGGGCCAACGTCCTGACTTTC. As protein: CASSQQGAAGANVLTF.

The V call is TRBV5-1, the J call TRBJ2-3; 8 nucleotides align to TRBD1. CDR1 is SGHRS, CDR2 YFSETQ, per germline. The CDR3 contains 16 residues. V shed 3 bases and J 6 bases; nucleotides not matched to a gene: 12. The CDR3 spells CASSSNAGGIGDTQYF. The CDR3 DNA follows: TGCGCCAGCAGCTCGAATGCAGGGGGCATCGGGGATACGCAGTATTTT.

This clone appeared a few times. The genes are TRBV6-2 or TRBV6-3 and TRBJ1-1, with 8 bases matching TRBD1. V dropped 4 bases and J dropped 6; count of bases not matched to a gene: 10. The length of the CDR3 is 15 residues. Germline CDR1 and CDR2: MNHEY and SVGEGT. The CDR3 here is CASSSPGQAGPEAFF. CDR3 sequence (DNA): TGTGCCAGCAGTTCTCCGGGACAGGCTGGGCCTGAAGCTTTCTTT.

This chain joins TRBV9 and TRBJ2-5; 9 bases are shared with TRBD1. V gave up 3 bases and J gave up 7 bases; unmatched junction bases: 7. CDR3 length: 14 residues. Germline V CDR1 and CDR2: SGDLS, YYNGEE. CDR3 amino acids: CASSARDRVGTQYF. The CDR3 region has the DNA TGTGCCAGCAGCGCTCGGGACAGGGTGGGGACCCAGTACTTC.

The rearrangement joins TRBV30 to TRBJ1-2; TRBD1 agrees at 10 bases. The CDR3 loop spans 15 amino acids. Germline values: CDR1 GTSNPN, CDR2 SVGIG (reference sequence). V was clipped by 3 bases and J by 8 bases; unmatched bases: 12. The CDR3 sequence: CAWRKDRGSSEGYTF. The CDR3 bases are TGTGCCTGGAGAAAGGACAGGGGGTCCTCTGAAGGCTACACCTTC.